This T cell receptor beta chain was identified in a study of shared clonotypes between healthy human individuals. Study-wide points: A few donors showed sharing of approximately 5% of naive CD4 clonotypes.

A remark on this clone: The antigen is not known.

Germline CDR1 SGHVS, CDR2 FNYEAQ. Unmatched junction bases numbered 17, after V lost 5 bases and J lost 0 bases. This CDR3 is built from 19 residues. Recent vaccinations or acute infections were absent in the healthy HIV-negative adult donors. A split of CD4+ cells into CD45RA+ naive and CD45RA-negative memory subsets was performed. The assay was immunoSEQ multiplex PCR, and TCRdb's table has in-frame clones only and misses some. The sample holds approximately 1.4 million clones, 95% to 99% seen once. This receptor was obtained from a man aged 25-45 years in good health. The gene calls are TRBV7-6 and TRBJ2-3; TRBD1 agrees at 7 bases. Sequenced material: naive CD4+ T cells sorted from blood. Subset described: CD45RA+ positively selected. The CDR3 DNA is TGTGCCAGCAGCCCCGCCCCGGGACAGAGAAAGGCTAGCACAGATACGCAGTATTTT. Translation: CASSPAPGQRKASTDTQYF.